The rows below give T cell receptor beta chains drawn from one sample of a study of vaccination and CD4 T cells after COVID-19. Using its own MiXCR run on the PCR reads, TCRdb lists one record per CDR3 protein. The table records 19,000 or so distinct CDR3 sequences, roughly 46% of them present only once. No cognate antigen is known for these TCRs. The sample in question was CD4+ T cells from blood, cultured in vitro, obtained after SARS-CoV-2 vaccination. The origin of the receptors is a human donor who had recovered from COVID-19. Both conserved end residues are part of each CDR3. The D gene is left open where the match is weak. Expanded clones get a size class; other rows say once, few or many, or leave the size out.

D: TRBD2
J: TRBJ2-1
size: NA
V: TRBV20-1
CDR3: CSATLIGLAGVQFF
DNA: TGCAGTGCTACCCTCATTGGACTAGCGGGAGTCCAGTTCTTC

D: NA
J: TRBJ1-1
size: NA
V: TRBV10-3
CDR3: CAISALPGLMNTEAFF
DNA: TGTGCCATCAGTGCCCTCCCAGGGCTAATGAACACTGAAGCTTTCTTT

D: TRBD1
J: TRBJ2-2
size: few
V: TRBV6-1
CDR3: CASRDRANTGELFF
DNA: TGTGCCAGCAGGGACAGGGCGAACACCGGTGAGCTGTTTTTT

D: NA
J: TRBJ2-7
size: NA
V: TRBV11-2
CDR3: CASSPTALGVSEQYF
DNA: TGTGCCAGCAGCCCCACGGCCCTCGGTGTCTCCGAGCAGTACTTC

D: TRBD1
J: TRBJ1-2
size: NA
V: TRBV6-2/TRBV6-3
CDR3: CASQDRNYGYTF
DNA: TGTGCCAGCCAGGACAGGAACTATGGCTACACCTTC

D: NA
J: TRBJ1-6
size: few
V: TRBV6-1
CDR3: CASSTGGLSSPLHF
DNA: TGTGCCAGCAGTACGGGGGGTCTCAGTTCACCCCTCCACTTT

D: TRBD1
J: TRBJ2-1
size: NA
V: TRBV20-1
CDR3: CSADGEGTGPYNEQFF
DNA: TGCAGTGCGGACGGCGAGGGGACAGGGCCATACAATGAGCAGTTCTTC

D: NA
J: TRBJ1-6
size: NA
V: TRBV4-3
CDR3: CASSLTEGGQGRNSPLHF
DNA: TGCGCCAGCAGCTTAACTGAGGGGGGCCAGGGGCGTAATTCACCCCTCCACTTT

D: TRBD1
J: TRBJ2-7
size: NA
V: TRBV2
CDR3: CASSEATGGSSEQYF
DNA: TGTGCCAGCAGTGAAGCGACAGGGGGCTCTTCCGAGCAGTACTTC

D: NA
J: TRBJ1-5
size: few
V: TRBV12-3/TRBV12-4
CDR3: CASSFRGEGNQPQHF
DNA: TGTGCCAGCAGTTTCCGAGGGGAAGGCAATCAGCCCCAGCATTTT

D: TRBD1
J: TRBJ2-7
size: NA
V: TRBV6-5
CDR3: CASSSGTGGDEQYF
DNA: TGTGCCAGCAGTTCCGGGACAGGGGGCGACGAGCAGTACTTC

D: TRBD1
J: TRBJ1-3
size: NA
V: TRBV15
CDR3: CATSRGFSGGENTIYF
DNA: TGTGCCACCAGCAGAGGTTTTTCAGGGGGCGAAAACACCATATATTTT

D: TRBD1
J: TRBJ1-4
size: NA
V: TRBV6-1
CDR3: CASSPNQGANEKLFF
DNA: TGTGCCAGCAGCCCGAATCAGGGGGCTAATGAAAAACTGTTTTTT

D: TRBD1
J: TRBJ1-1
size: NA
V: TRBV6-5
CDR3: CASSYQGGGTEAFF
DNA: TGTGCCAGCAGTTACCAGGGGGGGGGGACTGAAGCTTTCTTT

D: NA
J: TRBJ2-2
size: NA
V: TRBV27
CDR3: CASAYAGTPNTGELFF
DNA: TGTGCCAGCGCCTACGCGGGGACACCGAACACCGGGGAGCTGTTTTTT

D: NA
J: TRBJ2-5
size: NA
V: TRBV2
CDR3: CAILLGGAAQETQYF
DNA: TGTGCCATCCTCTTGGGTGGGGCCGCTCAAGAGACCCAGTACTTC

D: NA
J: TRBJ1-2
size: NA
V: TRBV4-1
CDR3: CASSQESAYGYTF
DNA: TGCGCCAGCAGCCAAGAAAGCGCCTATGGCTACACCTTC

D: TRBD2
J: TRBJ2-7
size: NA
V: TRBV6-2/TRBV6-3
CDR3: CASSYSLAGVTYEQYF
DNA: TGTGCCAGCAGTTACTCTTTAGCGGGAGTCACCTACGAGCAGTACTTC

D: NA
J: TRBJ1-2
size: NA
V: TRBV6-1
CDR3: CASCAGANYGYTF
DNA: TGTGCCAGCTGCGCAGGGGCTAACTATGGCTACACCTTC

D: NA
J: TRBJ2-5
size: NA
V: TRBV20-1
CDR3: CSAKRVQGDQETQYF
DNA: TGCAGTGCCAAAAGGGTGCAGGGAGATCAAGAGACCCAGTACTTC

D: NA
J: TRBJ1-2
size: NA
V: TRBV4-3
CDR3: CASSQGTGTANYGYTF
DNA: TGCGCCAGCAGCCAAGGGACCGGGACGGCGAACTATGGCTACACCTTC

D: NA
J: TRBJ1-2
size: NA
V: TRBV7-2
CDR3: CASSLRLGLVGKGMGGYTF
DNA: TGTGCCAGCAGCTTACGCCTGGGTCTTGTAGGAAAGGGGATGGGAGGCTACACCTTC

D: TRBD2
J: TRBJ2-3
size: NA
V: TRBV20-1
CDR3: CSANSLAGKDTQYF
DNA: TGCAGTGCTAATTCCCTAGCGGGAAAAGATACGCAGTATTTT

D: TRBD1
J: TRBJ1-5
size: NA
V: TRBV10-2
CDR3: CASSEDRVDQPQHF
DNA: TGCGCCAGCAGTGAGGACAGGGTGGATCAGCCCCAGCATTTT

D: NA
J: TRBJ1-1
size: NA
V: TRBV11-1
CDR3: CASSLETANTEAFF
DNA: TGTGCCAGCAGCTTAGAAACAGCAAACACTGAAGCTTTCTTT

D: NA
J: TRBJ2-3
size: NA
V: TRBV7-8
CDR3: CASSLGPAAKITDTQNF
DNA: TGTGCCAGCAGCTTAGGGCCAGCGGCAAAGATCACAGATACGCAGAATTTT

D: NA
J: TRBJ2-2
size: once
V: TRBV7-9
CDR3: CASRPWNTGELFF
DNA: TGTGCCAGCCGCCCCTGGAACACCGGGGAGCTGTTTTTT

D: TRBD2
J: TRBJ2-7
size: NA
V: TRBV10-2
CDR3: CASSESSGNGYEQYF
DNA: TGCGCCAGCAGTGAATCAAGCGGGAACGGGTACGAGCAGTACTTC

D: TRBD2
J: TRBJ2-4
size: NA
V: TRBV15
CDR3: CATSRGVNSGGAGIQYF
DNA: TGTGCCACCAGCAGAGGGGTTAATAGCGGGGGGGCCGGCATTCAGTACTTC

D: NA
J: TRBJ1-4
size: NA
V: TRBV6-1
CDR3: CASSPYDEKLFF
DNA: TGTGCCAGCAGTCCCTACGACGAAAAACTGTTTTTT

D: NA
J: TRBJ1-2
size: few
V: TRBV7-2
CDR3: CASSLTRYYGYTF
DNA: TGTGCCAGCAGCCTGACCCGCTACTATGGCTACACCTTC

D: NA
J: TRBJ2-4
size: NA
V: TRBV28
CDR3: CASSPRLLAKNIQYF
DNA: TGTGCCAGCAGCCCAAGGCTCCTAGCCAAAAACATTCAGTACTTC

D: NA
J: TRBJ1-2
size: few
V: TRBV6-1
CDR3: CASRNTGLYGYTF
DNA: TGTGCCAGCAGAAACACAGGACTTTATGGCTACACCTTC

D: NA
J: TRBJ2-7
size: NA
V: TRBV19
CDR3: CASRERRSSYEQYF
DNA: TGTGCCAGTAGGGAGCGGCGCAGCTCCTACGAGCAGTACTTC

D: TRBD1
J: TRBJ2-7
size: NA
V: TRBV7-2
CDR3: CASSSDRVYEQYF
DNA: TGTGCCAGCAGCTCCGACAGGGTCTACGAGCAGTACTTC

D: TRBD2
J: TRBJ2-7
size: few
V: TRBV20-1
CDR3: CSVRTRAGDGEQYF
DNA: TGCAGCGTCCGGACTAGAGCGGGGGACGGAGAGCAGTACTTC

D: NA
J: TRBJ1-2
size: NA
V: TRBV27
CDR3: CASSQFAGATGYTF
DNA: TGTGCCAGCAGTCAATTCGCGGGGGCCACTGGCTACACCTTC

D: NA
J: TRBJ2-2
size: NA
V: TRBV20-1
CDR3: CSARSWRHIGELFF
DNA: TGCAGTGCTAGGTCCTGGCGGCATATAGGGGAGCTGTTTTTT

D: NA
J: TRBJ1-2
size: NA
V: TRBV27
CDR3: CVSSSQNRRGYTF
DNA: TGTGTCAGCAGTTCGCAAAACCGGAGAGGCTACACCTTC

D: TRBD1
J: TRBJ2-3
size: NA
V: TRBV6-5
CDR3: CASSYTGGRTDTQYF
DNA: TGTGCCAGCAGTTACACAGGGGGCAGGACAGATACGCAGTATTTT